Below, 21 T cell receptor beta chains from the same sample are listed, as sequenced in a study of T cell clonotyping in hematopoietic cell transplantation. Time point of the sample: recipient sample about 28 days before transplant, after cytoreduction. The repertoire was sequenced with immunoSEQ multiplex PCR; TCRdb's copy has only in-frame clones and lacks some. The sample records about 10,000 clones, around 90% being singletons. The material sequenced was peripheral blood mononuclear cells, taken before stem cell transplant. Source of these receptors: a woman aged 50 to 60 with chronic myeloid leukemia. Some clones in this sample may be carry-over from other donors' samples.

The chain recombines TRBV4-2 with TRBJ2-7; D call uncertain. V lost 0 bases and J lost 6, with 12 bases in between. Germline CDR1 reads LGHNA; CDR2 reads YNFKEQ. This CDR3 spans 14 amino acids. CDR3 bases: TGTGCCAGCAGCCAAGAGGGATTGGTCTCCGAGCAGTACTTC. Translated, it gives CASSQEGLVSEQYF.

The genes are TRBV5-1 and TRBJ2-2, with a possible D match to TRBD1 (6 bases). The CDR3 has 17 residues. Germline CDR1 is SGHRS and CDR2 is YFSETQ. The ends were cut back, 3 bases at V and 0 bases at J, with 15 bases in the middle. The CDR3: CASSWDPGHSNTGELFF. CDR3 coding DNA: TGCGCCAGCAGCTGGGACCCGGGACACTCGAACACCGGGGAGCTGTTTTTT.

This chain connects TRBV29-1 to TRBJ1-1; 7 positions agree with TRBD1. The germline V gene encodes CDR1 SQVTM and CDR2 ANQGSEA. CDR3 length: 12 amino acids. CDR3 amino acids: CIARAGGTEAFF. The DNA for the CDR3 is TGCATCGCAAGGGCAGGGGGTACTGAAGCTTTCTTT.

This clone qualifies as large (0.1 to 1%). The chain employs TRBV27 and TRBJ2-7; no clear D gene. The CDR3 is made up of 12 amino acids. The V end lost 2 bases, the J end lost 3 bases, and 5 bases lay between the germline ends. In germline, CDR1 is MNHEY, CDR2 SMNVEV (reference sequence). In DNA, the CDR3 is TGTGCCAGCAGTTTAGGGAACTACGAGCAGTACTTC. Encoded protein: CASSLGNYEQYF.

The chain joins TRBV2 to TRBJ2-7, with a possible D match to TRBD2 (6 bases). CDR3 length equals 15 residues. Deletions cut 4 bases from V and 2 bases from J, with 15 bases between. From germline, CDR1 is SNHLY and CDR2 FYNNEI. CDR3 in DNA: TGTGCCAGCAGTGCTGGCCCGGGGGAAACCTACGAGCAGTACTTC. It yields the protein CASSAGPGETYEQYF.

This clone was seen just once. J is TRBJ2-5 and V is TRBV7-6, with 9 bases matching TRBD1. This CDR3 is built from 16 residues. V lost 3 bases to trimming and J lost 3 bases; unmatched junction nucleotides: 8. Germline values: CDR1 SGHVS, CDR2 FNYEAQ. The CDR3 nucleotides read TGTGCCAGCAGCTTCGGGGGACAGGGTGTAAAAGAGACCCAGTACTTC. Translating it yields CASSFGGQGVKETQYF.

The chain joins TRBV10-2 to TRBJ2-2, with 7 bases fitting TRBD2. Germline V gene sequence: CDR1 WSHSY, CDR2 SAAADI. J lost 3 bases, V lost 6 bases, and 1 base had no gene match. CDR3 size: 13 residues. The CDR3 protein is CASRGRDTGELFF. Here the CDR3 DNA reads TGCGCCAGCAGGGGGAGGGACACCGGGGAGCTGTTTTTT.

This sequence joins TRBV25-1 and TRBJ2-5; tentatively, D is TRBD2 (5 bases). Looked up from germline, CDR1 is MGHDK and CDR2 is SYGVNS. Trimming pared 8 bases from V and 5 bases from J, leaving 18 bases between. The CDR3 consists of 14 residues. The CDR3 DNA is TGTGCCAGCCGCAGACCAGGAGGCCGGGAGACCCAGTACTTC. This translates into CASRRPGGRETQYF.

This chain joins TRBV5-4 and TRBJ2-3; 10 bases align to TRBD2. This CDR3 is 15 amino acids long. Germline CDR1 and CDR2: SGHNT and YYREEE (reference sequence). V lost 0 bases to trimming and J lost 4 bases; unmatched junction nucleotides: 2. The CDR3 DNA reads TGTGCCAGCAGCTTGGCTAGCGGGAGACCAGATACGCAGTATTTT. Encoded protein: CASSLASGRPDTQYF.

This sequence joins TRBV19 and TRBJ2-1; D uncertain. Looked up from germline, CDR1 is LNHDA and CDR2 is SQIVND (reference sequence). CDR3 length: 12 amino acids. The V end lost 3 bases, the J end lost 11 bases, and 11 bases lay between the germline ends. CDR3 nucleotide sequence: TGTGCCAGTAGTATTGGGCGGACCCAGCAGTTCTTC. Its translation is CASSIGRTQQFF.

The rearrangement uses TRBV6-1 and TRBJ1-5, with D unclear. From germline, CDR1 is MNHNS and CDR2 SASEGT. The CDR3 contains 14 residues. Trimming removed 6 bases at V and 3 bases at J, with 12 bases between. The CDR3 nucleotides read TGTGCCAGCAGAAAGGTAGGCATCAATCAGCCCCAGCATTTT. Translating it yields CASRKVGINQPQHF.

Here the CDR3 reads CASSLGGTDQETQYF. CDR3 nucleotides: TGCGCCAGCAGCTTGGGTGGGACAGATCAAGAGACCCAGTACTTC. V usage is TRBV5-1 and J usage is TRBJ2-5, with 7 positions matching TRBD1. CDR1 SGHRS and CDR2 YFSETQ come from the germline V gene. With V trimmed by 0 bases and J by 2 bases, 4 bases remained unmatched. This CDR3 spans 15 amino acids. The complete variable domain, with remaining parts taken from reference TRBV5-1 and TRBJ2-5, reads KAGVTQTPRYLIKTRGQQVTLSCSPISGHRSVSWYQQTPGQGLQFLFEYFSETQRNKGNFPGRFSGRQFSNSRSEMNVSTLELGDSALYLCASSLGGTDQETQYFGPGTRLLVL.

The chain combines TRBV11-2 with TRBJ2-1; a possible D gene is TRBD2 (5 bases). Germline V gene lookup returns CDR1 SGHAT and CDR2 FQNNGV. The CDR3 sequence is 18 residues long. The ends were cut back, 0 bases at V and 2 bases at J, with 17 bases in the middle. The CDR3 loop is CASSLDPLTRDPYNEQFF. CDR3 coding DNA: TGTGCCAGCAGCTTAGATCCCCTCACTAGAGATCCCTACAATGAGCAGTTCTTC.

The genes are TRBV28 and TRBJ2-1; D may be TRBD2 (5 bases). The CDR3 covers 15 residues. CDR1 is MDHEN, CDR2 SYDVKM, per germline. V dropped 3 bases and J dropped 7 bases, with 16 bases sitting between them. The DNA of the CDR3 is TGTGCCAGCAGTTTGAGGGCGACCCCCGGGAATGAGCAGTTCTTC. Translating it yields CASSLRATPGNEQFF.

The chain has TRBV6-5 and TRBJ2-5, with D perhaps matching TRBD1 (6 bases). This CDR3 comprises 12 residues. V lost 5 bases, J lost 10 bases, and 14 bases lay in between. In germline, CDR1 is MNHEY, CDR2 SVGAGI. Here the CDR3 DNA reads TGTGCCAGCAGTCCTCAGGGGTTAATCCAGTACTTC. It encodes CASSPQGLIQYF.

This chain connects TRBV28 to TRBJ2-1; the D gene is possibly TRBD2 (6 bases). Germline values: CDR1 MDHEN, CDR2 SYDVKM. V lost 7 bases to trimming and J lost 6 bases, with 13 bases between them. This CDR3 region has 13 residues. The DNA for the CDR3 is TGTGCCAGCACCGGGGACTCAGCCAATGAGCAGTTCTTC. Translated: CASTGDSANEQFF.

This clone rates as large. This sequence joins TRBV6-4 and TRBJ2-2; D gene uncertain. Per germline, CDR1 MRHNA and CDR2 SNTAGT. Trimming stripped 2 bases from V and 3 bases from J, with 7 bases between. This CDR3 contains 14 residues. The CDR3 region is CASSDGHDTGELFF. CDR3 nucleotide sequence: TGTGCCAGCAGTGACGGGCACGACACCGGGGAGCTGTTTTTT.

CDR3 loop: CASSRSTDTQYF. Here the CDR3 DNA reads TGTGCCAGCAGCCGCAGCACAGATACGCAGTATTTT. The J gene is TRBJ2-3, the V gene TRBV9; no clear D gene. Germline values: CDR1 SGDLS, CDR2 YYNGEE. The CDR3 sequence is 12 residues long. Trimming removed 4 bases at V and 0 bases at J, with 3 bases between.

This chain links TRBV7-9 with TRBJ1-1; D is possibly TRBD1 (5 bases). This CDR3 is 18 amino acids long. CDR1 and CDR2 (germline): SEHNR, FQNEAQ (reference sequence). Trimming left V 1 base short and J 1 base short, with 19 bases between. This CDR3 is CASSLVLSRGAKNTEAFF. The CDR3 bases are TGTGCCAGCAGCTTAGTCTTGTCGCGGGGCGCAAAGAACACTGAAGCTTTCTTT.

This CDR3 reads CASLGSPHSGNTIYF. As DNA, the CDR3 is TGTGCCAGCTTAGGATCCCCCCACTCTGGAAACACCATATATTTT. The chain couples TRBV2 to TRBJ1-3; D ambiguous. The V gene lost 8 bases and the J gene lost 0 bases, with 14 bases spanning the gap. The CDR3 is 15 amino acids. The germline V gene encodes CDR1 SNHLY and CDR2 FYNNEI. The full variable domain, with the rest looked up from reference TRBV2 and TRBJ1-3, is EPEVTQTPSHQVTQMGQEVILRCVPISNHLYFYWYRQILGQKVEFLVSFYNNEISEKSEIFDDQFSVERPDGSNFTLKIRSTKLEDSAMYFCASLGSPHSGNTIYFGEGSWLTVV.

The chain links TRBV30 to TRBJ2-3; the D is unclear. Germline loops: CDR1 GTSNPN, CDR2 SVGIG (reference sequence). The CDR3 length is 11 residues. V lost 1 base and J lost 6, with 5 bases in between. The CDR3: CAWSGVDTQYF. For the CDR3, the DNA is TGTGCCTGGAGTGGGGTCGATACGCAGTATTTT. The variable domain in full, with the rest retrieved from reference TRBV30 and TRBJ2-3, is SQTIHQWPATLVQPVGSPLSLECTVEGTSNPNLYWYRQAAGRGLQLLFYSVGIGQISSEVPQNLSASRPQDRQFILSSKKLLLSDSGFYLCAWSGVDTQYFGPGTRLTVL.